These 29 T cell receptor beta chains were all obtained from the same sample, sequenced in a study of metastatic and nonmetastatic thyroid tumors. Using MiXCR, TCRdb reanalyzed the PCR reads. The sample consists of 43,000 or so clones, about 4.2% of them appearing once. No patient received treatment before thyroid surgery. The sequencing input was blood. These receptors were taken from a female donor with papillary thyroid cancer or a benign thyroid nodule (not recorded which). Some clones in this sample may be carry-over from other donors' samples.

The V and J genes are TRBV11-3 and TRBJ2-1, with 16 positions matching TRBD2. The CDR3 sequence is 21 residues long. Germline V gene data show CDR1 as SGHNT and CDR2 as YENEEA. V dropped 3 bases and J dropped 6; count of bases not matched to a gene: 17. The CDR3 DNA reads TGTGCCAGCAGCTTCTCCGCCGGGACTAGCGGGAGGGTACGTTTGTTCAATGAGCAGTTCTTC. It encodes CASSFSAGTSGRVRLFNEQFF.

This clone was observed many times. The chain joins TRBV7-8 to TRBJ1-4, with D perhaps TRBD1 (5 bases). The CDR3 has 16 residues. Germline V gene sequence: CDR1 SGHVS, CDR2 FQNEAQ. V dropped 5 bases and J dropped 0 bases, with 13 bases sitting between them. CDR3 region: CASSRDTGATNEKLFF. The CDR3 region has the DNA TGTGCCAGCAGCCGCGATACAGGAGCAACTAATGAAAAACTGTTTTTT.

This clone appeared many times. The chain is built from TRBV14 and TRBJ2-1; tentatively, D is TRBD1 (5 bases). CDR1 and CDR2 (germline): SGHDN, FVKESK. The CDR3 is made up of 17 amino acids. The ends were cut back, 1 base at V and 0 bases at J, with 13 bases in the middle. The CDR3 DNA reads TGTGCCAGCAGCCAAGGGGGCACTTCGAGCTCCTACAATGAGCAGTTCTTC. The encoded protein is CASSQGGTSSSYNEQFF.

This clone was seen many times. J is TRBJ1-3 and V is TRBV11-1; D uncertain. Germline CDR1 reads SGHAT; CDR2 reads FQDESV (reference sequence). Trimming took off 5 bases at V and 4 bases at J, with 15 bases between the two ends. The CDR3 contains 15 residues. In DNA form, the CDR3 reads TGTGCCAGCAGCCCCACACGACCTCCGGGAAACACCATATATTTT. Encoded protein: CASSPTRPPGNTIYF. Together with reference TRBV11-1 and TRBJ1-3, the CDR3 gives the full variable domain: EAEVAQSPRYKITEKSQAVAFWCDPISGHATLYWYRQILGQGPELLVQFQDESVVDDSQLPKDRFSAERLKGVDSTLKIQPAELGDSAMYLCASSPTRPPGNTIYFGEGSWLTVV.

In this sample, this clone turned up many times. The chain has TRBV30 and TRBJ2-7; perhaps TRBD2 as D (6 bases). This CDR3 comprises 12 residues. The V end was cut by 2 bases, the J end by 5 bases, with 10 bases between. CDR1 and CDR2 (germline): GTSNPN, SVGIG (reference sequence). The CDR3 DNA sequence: TGTGCCTGGAGTATCAGGGAGGACGAGCAGTACTTC. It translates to CAWSIREDEQYF.

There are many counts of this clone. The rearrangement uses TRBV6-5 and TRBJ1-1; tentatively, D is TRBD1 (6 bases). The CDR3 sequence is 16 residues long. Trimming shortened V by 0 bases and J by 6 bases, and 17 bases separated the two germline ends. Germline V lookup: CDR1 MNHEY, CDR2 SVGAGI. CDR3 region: CASSYSTGNLRAEAFF. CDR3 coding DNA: TGTGCCAGCAGTTACTCTACAGGGAATTTACGAGCTGAAGCTTTCTTT.

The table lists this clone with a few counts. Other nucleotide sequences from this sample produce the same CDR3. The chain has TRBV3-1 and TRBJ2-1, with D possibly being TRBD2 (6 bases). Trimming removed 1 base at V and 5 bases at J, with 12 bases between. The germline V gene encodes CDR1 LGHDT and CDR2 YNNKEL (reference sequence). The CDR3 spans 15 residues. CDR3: CASSQALAGNNEQFF. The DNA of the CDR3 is TGTGCCAGCAGCCAAGCTCTGGCGGGAAACAATGAGCAGTTCTTC.

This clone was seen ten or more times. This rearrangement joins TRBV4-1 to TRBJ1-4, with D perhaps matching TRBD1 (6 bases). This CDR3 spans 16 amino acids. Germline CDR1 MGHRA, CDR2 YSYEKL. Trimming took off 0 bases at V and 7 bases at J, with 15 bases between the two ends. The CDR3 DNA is TGCGCCAGCAGCCAAGATAGGGGGGCCAGGCGTGAAAAACTGTTTTTT. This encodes CASSQDRGARREKLFF.

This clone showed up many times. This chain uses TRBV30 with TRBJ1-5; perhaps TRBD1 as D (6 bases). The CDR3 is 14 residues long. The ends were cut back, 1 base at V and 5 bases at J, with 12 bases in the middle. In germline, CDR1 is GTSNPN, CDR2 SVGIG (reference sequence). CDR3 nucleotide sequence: TGTGCCTGGAGTGGGACAGTCCGGGATCAGCCCCAGCATTTT. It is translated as CAWSGTVRDQPQHF.

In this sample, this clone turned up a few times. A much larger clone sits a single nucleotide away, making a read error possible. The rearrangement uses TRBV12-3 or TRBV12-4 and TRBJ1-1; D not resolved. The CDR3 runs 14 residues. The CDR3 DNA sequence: TGTACCAGCAGTACCCTGGGAGGGAACACTGAAGCTTTCTTT. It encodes CTSSTLGGNTEAFF.

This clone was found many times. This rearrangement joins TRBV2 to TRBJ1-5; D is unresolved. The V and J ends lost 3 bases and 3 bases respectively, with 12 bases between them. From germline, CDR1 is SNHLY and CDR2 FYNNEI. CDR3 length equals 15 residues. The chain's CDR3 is CASSDVGDPNQPQHF. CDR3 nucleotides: TGTGCCAGCAGTGATGTTGGGGATCCCAATCAGCCCCAGCATTTT.

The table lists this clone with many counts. CDR3: CASSLLRWAAFSYEQYF. CDR3 coding DNA: TGTGCCAGCAGTTTATTACGTTGGGCCGCCTTCTCCTACGAGCAGTACTTC. The V call is TRBV28, the J call TRBJ2-7; no firm D call. Trimming took 1 base from V and 0 from J, leaving 16 bases between them. There are 17 residues in the CDR3. The germline gives CDR1 MDHEN, CDR2 SYDVKM. The full variable domain, with the rest looked up from reference TRBV28 and TRBJ2-7, is DVKVTQSSRYLVKRTGEKVFLECVQDMDHENMFWYRQDPGLGLRLIYFSYDVKMKEKGDIPEGYSVSREKKERFSLILESASTNQTSMYLCASSLLRWAAFSYEQYFGPGTRLTVT.

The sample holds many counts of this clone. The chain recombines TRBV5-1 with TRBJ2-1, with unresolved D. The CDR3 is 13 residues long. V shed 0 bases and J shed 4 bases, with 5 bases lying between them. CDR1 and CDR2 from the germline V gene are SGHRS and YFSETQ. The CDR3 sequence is CASSLATYNEQFF. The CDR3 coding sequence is TGCGCCAGCAGCTTGGCTACTTACAATGAGCAGTTCTTC.

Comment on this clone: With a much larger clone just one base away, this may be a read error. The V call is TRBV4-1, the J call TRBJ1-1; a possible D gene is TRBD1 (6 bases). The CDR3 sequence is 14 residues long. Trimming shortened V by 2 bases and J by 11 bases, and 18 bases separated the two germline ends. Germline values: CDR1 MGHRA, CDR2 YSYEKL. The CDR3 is CASSQSQRGAGAFF. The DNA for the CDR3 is TGCGCCAGCAGCCAATCCCAGCGGGGGGCAGGGGCTTTCTTT.

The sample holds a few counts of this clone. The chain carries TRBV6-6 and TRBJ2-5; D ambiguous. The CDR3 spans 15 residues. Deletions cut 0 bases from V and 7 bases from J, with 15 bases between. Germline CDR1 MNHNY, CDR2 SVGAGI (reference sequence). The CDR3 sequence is CASSYSVLVEGTQYF. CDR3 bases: TGTGCCAGCAGTTACTCGGTCCTAGTGGAAGGGACCCAGTACTTC.

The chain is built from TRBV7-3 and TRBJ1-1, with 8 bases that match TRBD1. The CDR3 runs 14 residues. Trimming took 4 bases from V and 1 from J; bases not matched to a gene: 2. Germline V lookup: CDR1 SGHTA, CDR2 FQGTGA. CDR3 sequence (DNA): TGTGCCAGCAGCTCGACAGGGGCGAACACTGAAGCTTTCTTT. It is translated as CASSSTGANTEAFF. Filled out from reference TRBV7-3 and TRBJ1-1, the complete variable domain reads GAGVSQTPSNKVTEKGKYVELRCDPISGHTALYWYRQSLGQGPEFLIYFQGTGAADDSGLPNDRFFAVRPEGSVSTLKIQRTERGDSAVYLCASSSTGANTEAFFGQGTRLTVV.

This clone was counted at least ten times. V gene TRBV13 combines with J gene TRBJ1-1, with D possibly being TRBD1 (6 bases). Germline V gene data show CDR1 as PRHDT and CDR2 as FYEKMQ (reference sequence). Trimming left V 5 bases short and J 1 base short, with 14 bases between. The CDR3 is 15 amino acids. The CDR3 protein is CASSLRQDGNTEAFF. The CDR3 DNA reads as TGTGCCAGCAGCCTAAGACAGGATGGGAACACTGAAGCTTTCTTT.

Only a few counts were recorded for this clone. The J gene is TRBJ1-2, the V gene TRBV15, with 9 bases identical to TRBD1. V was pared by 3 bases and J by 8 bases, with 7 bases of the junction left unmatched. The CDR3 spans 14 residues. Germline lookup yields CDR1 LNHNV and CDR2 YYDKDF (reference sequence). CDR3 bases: TGTGCCACCAGCAGGGGTACAGGGGGCGCGGGCTACACCTTC. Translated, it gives CATSRGTGGAGYTF. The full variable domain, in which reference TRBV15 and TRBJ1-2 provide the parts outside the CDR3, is DAMVIQNPRYQVTQFGKPVTLSCSQTLNHNVMYWYQQKSSQAPKLLFHYYDKDFNNEADTPDNFQSRRPNTSFCFLDIRSPGLGDTAMYLCATSRGTGGAGYTFGSGTRLTVV.

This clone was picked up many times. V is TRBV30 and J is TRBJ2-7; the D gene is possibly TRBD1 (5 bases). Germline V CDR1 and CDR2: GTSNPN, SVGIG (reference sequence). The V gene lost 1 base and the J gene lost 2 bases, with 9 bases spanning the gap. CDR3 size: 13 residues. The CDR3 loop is CAWSDRRTYEQYF. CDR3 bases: TGTGCCTGGAGTGACAGGAGAACCTACGAGCAGTACTTC. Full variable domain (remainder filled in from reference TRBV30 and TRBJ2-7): SQTIHQWPATLVQPVGSPLSLECTVEGTSNPNLYWYRQAAGRGLQLLFYSVGIGQISSEVPQNLSASRPQDRQFILSSKKLLLSDSGFYLCAWSDRRTYEQYFGPGTRLTVT.

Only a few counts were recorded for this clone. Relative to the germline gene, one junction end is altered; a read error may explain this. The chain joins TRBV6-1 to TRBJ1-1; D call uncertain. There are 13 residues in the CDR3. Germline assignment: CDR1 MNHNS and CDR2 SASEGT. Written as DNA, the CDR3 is TGTGCCAGCACTTGGTCAGCTAACACTGAAGCATTCTTT. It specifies CASTWSANTEAFF.

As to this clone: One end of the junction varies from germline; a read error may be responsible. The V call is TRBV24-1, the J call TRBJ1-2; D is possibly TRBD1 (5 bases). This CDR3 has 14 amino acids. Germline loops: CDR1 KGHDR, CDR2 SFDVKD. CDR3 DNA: TGTGCAACCAGTGATGGACATTTACGGGATGGCTACACCTTC. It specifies CATSDGHLRDGYTF.

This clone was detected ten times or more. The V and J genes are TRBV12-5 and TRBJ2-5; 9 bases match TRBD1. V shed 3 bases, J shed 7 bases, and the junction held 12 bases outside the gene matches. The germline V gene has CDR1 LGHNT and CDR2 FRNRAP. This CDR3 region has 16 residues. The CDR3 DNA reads TGTGCTAGTGGTTTCCGGGCGGGACAGGGTTTCGGGACCCAGTACTTC. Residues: CASGFRAGQGFGTQYF.

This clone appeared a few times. The CDR3 sequence: CASSVRSLYGYTF. The CDR3 DNA follows: TGTGCCAGCAGTGTAAGGTCCCTCTATGGCTACACCTTC. This chain links TRBV2 with TRBJ1-2; the D is unclear. V was shortened by 4 bases and J by 4 bases, with 10 bases between the two germline ends. Germline CDR1 reads SNHLY; CDR2 reads FYNNEI. The CDR3 spans 13 residues.

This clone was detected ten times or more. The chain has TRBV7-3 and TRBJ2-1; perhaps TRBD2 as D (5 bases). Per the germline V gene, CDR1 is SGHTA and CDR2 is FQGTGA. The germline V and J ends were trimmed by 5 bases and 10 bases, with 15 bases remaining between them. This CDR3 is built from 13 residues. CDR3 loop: CASSPSVGAEQFF. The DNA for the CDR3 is TGTGCCAGCAGCCCATCTGTGGGAGCGGAGCAGTTCTTC.

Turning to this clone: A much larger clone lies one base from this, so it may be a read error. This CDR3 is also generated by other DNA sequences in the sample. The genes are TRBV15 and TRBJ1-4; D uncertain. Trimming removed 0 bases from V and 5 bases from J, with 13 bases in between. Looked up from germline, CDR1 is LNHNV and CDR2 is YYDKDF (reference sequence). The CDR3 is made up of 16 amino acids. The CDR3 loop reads CATSRDLGARNEKLFF. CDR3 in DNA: TGTGCCACCAGCAGAGATTTGGGTGCACGGAATGAAAAACTGTTTTTT.

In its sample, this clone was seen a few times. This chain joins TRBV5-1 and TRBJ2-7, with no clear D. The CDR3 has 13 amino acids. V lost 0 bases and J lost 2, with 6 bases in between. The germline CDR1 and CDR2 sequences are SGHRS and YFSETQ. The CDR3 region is CASSLAFTYEQYF. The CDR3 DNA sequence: TGCGCCAGCAGCTTGGCCTTCACCTACGAGCAGTACTTC.

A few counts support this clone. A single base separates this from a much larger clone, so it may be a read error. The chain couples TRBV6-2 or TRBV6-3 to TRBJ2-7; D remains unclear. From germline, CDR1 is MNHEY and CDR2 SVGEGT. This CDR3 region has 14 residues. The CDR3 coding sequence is TGTGCCAGCATTTACTCTTTAGGTCTACACGAGCAGTACTTC. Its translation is CASIYSLGLHEQYF.

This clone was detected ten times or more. This CDR3 is CASSLDPSGGYLLYTF. For the CDR3, the DNA is TGCGCCAGCAGCTTGGACCCCAGTGGGGGTTACTTGTTGTACACCTTC. J is TRBJ1-2 and V is TRBV5-1, with D possibly being TRBD1 (5 bases). There are 16 residues in the CDR3. The germline V gene has CDR1 SGHRS and CDR2 YFSETQ. The V end lost 0 bases, the J end lost 11 bases, and 23 bases lay between the germline ends.

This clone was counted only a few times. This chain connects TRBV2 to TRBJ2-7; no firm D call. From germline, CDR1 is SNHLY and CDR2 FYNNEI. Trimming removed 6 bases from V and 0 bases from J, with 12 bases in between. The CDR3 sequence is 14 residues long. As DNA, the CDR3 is TGTGCCAGCAGGAGACACATTAGCTCCTACGAGCAGTACTTC. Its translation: CASRRHISSYEQYF.